What follows describes a single T cell receptor (beta chain). This CDR3 has 13 residues. V dropped 8 bases and J dropped 7; count of bases not matched to a gene: 8. The V gene's germline CDR1 is MNHEY and CDR2 SVGAGI. This specimen belongs to a study of T cell responses to AZD1222 COVID-19 vaccine. Sequenced by immunoSEQ multiplex PCR; TCRdb stores in-frame clones only, minus some. Of 160,000 or so clones in the sample, approximately 87% were seen once. Sequencing was performed on peripheral blood, taken 28 days after the second AZD1222 dose. The receptor's source is an adult who received the AZD1222 COVID-19 vaccine. The chain couples TRBV6-5 to TRBJ2-7; 10 bases align to TRBD2. The CDR3 sequence is CASESGRAAEQYF. As DNA, the CDR3 is TGTGCCAGCGAAAGCGGGAGGGCTGCGGAGCAGTACTTC.